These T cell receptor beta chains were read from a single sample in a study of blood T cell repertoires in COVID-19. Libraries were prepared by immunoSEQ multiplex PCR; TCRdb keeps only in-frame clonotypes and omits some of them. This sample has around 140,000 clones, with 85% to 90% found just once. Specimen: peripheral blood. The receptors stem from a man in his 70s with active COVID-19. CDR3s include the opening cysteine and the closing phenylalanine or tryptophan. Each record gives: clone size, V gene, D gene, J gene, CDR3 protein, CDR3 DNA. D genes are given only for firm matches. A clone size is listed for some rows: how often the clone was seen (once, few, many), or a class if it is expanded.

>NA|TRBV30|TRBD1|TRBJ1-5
CAWSVRGPGTDAQPQHF
TGTGCCTGGAGTGTTCGGGGCCCCGGGACAGACGCTCAGCCCCAGCATTTT
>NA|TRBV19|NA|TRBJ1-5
CASKSGIINQPQHF
TGTGCCAGTAAGTCGGGGATAATCAATCAGCCCCAGCATTTT
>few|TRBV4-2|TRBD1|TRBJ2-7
CASSHLSGTGAYEQYF
TGTGCCAGCAGCCACCTCTCTGGGACAGGAGCCTACGAGCAGTACTTC
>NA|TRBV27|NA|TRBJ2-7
CASSTGSSYEQYF
TGTGCCAGCAGCACAGGGAGCTCCTACGAGCAGTACTTC
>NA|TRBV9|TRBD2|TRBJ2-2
CASSVVTGGSTAGELFF
TGTGCCAGCAGCGTAGTTACTGGCGGGAGTACCGCCGGGGAGCTGTTTTTT
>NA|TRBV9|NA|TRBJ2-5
CASSVGTARQETQYF
TGTGCCAGCAGCGTTGGAACGGCCAGGCAAGAGACCCAGTACTTC
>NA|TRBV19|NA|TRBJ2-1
CASSLGGSYRNEQFF
TGTGCCAGTAGCCTCGGTGGGAGTTATCGCAATGAGCAGTTCTTC
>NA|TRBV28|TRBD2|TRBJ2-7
CASRPAGENHEQYF
TGTGCCAGCAGGCCAGCGGGAGAGAACCACGAGCAGTACTTC
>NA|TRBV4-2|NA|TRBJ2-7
CASSQEKRSSYEQYF
TGTGCCAGCAGCCAAGAGAAGCGGAGCTCCTACGAGCAGTACTTC
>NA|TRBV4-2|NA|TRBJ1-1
CASASEITGAEAFF
TGTGCCAGCGCTAGTGAGATCACGGGGGCTGAAGCTTTCTTT
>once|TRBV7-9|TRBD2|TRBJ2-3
CASSLSKRGPITDTQYF
TGTGCCAGCAGCTTGTCAAAGCGGGGCCCGATCACAGATACGCAGTATTTT
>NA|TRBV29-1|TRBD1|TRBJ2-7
CSVEGDRGRSEQYF
TGCAGCGTTGAAGGGGACAGGGGGCGGAGCGAGCAGTACTTC
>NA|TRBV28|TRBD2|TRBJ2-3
CASRAGFNTDTQYF
TGTGCCAGCAGAGCGGGATTCAACACAGATACGCAGTATTTT
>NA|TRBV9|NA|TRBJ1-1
CASSVAVGHKNTEAFF
TGTGCCAGCAGCGTAGCTGTGGGACACAAGAACACTGAAGCTTTCTTT
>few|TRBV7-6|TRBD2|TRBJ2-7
CASSPGLAIYEQYF
TGTGCCAGCAGCCCGGGACTAGCCATCTACGAGCAGTACTTC
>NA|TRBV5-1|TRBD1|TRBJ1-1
CASSLDGTVGTEAFF
TGCGCCAGCAGCTTGGATGGGACAGTAGGCACTGAAGCTTTCTTT
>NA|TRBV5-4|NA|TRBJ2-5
CASSPILSGKGETQYF
TGTGCCAGCAGCCCCATTTTGTCAGGGAAGGGGGAGACCCAGTACTTC
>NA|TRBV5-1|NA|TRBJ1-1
CASSLDRGNTEAFF
TGCGCCAGCAGCTTGGATAGGGGAAACACTGAAGCTTTCTTT
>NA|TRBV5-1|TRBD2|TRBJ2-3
CASSLVPGQRGASGLRSTDTQYF
TGCGCCAGCAGCTTGGTGCCCGGACAGCGGGGGGCTAGCGGGCTGAGGAGCACAGATACGCAGTATTTT
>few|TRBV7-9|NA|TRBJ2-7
CASSLVAQGNNEQYF
TGTGCCAGCAGCTTGGTGGCACAGGGAAACAACGAGCAGTACTTC
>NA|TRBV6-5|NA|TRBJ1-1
CASSFAGGVTEAFF
TGTGCCAGCAGTTTCGCGGGAGGGGTCACTGAAGCTTTCTTT
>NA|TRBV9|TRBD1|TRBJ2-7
CASSRDRDYEQYF
TGTGCCAGCAGCCGCGACAGGGACTACGAGCAGTACTTC